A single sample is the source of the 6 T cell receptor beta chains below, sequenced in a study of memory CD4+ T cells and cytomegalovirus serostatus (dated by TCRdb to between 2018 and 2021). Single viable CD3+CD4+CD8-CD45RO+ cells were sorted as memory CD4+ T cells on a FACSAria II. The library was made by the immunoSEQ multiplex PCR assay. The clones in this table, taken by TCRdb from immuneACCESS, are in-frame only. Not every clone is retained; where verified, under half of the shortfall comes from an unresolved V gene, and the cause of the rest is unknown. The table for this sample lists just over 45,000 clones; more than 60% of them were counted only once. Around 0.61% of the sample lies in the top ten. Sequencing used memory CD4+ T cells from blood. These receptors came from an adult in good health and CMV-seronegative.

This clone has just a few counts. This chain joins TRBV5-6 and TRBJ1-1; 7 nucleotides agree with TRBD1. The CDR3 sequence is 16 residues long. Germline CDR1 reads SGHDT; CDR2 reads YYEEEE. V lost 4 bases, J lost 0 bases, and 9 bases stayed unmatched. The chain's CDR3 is CASSPLGGRVNTEAFF. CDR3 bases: TGTGCCAGCAGCCCATTAGGGGGCAGGGTGAACACTGAAGCTTTCTTT.

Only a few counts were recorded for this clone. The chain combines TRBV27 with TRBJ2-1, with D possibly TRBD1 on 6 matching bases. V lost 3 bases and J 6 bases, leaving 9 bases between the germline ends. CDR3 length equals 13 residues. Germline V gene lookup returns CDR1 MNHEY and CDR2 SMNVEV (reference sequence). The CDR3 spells CASSFFRGNEQFF. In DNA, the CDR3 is TGTGCCAGCAGTTTTTTCAGGGGCAATGAGCAGTTCTTC.

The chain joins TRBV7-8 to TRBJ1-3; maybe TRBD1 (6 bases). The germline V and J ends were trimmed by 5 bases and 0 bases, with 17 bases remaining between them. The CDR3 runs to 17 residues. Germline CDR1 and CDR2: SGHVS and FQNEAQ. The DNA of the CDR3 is TGTGCCAGCAGCCTCCACCACAGGGAATCCTCTGGAAACACCATATATTTT. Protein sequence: CASSLHHRESSGNTIYF.

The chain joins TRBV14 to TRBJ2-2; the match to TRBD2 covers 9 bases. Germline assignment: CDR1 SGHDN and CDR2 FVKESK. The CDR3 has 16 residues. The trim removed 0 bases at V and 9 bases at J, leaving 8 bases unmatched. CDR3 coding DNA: TGTGCCAGCAGCCAAGATCATGGCGGGGGGGCCCGGGAGCTGTTTTTT. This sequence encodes CASSQDHGGGARELFF.

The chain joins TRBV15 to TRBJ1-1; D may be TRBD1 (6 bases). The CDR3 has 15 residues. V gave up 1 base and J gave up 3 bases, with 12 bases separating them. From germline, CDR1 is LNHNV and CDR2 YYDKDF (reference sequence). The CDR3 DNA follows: TGTGCCACCAGCAGAGTGGGGGGGCTAGACACTGAAGCTTTCTTT. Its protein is CATSRVGGLDTEAFF.

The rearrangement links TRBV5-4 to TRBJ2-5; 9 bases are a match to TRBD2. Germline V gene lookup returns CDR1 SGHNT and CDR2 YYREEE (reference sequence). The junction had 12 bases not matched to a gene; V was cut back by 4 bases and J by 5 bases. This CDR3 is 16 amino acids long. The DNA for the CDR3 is TGTGCCAGCAGCCCCGCGGGGGGACTAGCTGGGGAGACCCAGTACTTC. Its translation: CASSPAGGLAGETQYF.